This TCR beta chain emerged from a study of T cell responses to AZD1222 COVID-19 vaccine. Regarding the study as a whole: Among those given AZD1222, only five or six were seropositive at baseline. Two AZD1222 doses significantly raised spike-specific TCR breadth and depth over controls.

This CDR3 has 12 amino acids. Deletions cut 0 bases from V and 13 bases from J, with 7 bases between. CDR1 MNHEY and CDR2 SMNVEV come from the germline V gene (reference sequence). To note about this clone: Its antigen is still unknown.

This table comes from immunoSEQ multiplex PCR, and its TCRdb copy is limited to in-frame clones, with some not included. The sample shows under 250,000 clones, about 92% of them seen only once. The gene calls are TRBV27 and TRBJ1-6; D perhaps matches TRBD1 (5 bases). This TCR derives from an adult in good health. Sequencing was performed on peripheral blood, taken on day 0 of MenACWY control vaccination. In DNA form, the CDR3 reads TGTGCCAGCAGTTTATCTGCAGGGCCCCTCCACTTT. Its translation: CASSLSAGPLHF.